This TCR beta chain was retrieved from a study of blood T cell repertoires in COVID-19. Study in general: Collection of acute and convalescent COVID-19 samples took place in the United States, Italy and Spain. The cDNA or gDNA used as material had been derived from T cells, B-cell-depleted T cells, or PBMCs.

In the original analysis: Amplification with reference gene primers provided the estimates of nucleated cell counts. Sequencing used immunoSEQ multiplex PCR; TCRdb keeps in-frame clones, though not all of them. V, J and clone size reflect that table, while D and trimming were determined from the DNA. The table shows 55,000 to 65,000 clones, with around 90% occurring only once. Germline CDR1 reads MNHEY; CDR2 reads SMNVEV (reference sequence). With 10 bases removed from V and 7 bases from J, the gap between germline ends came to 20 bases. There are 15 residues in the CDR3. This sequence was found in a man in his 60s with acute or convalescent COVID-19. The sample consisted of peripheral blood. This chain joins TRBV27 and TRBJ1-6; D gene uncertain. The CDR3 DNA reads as TGTGCCACCCCATGGTGTTTCCGGCGGAATTCACCCCTCCACTTT. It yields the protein CATPWCFRRNSPLHF.